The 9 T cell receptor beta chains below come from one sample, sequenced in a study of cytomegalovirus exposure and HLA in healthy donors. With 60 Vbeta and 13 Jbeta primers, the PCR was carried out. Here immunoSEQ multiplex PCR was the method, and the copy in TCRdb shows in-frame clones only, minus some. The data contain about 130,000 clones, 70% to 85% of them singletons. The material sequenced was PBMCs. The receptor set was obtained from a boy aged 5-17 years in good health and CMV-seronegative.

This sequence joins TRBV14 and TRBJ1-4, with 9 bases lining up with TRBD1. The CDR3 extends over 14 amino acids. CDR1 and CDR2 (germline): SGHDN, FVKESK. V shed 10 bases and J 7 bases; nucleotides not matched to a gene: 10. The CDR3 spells CATRRTGVAEKLFF. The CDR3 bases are TGTGCCACCAGGAGGACAGGGGTTGCTGAAAAACTGTTTTTT.

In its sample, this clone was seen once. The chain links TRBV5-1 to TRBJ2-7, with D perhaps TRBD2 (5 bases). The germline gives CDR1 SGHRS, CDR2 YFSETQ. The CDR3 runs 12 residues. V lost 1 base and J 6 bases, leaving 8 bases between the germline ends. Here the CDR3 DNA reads TGCGCCAGCAGCTTGCAAGGAGGCGAGCAGTACTTC. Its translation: CASSLQGGEQYF.

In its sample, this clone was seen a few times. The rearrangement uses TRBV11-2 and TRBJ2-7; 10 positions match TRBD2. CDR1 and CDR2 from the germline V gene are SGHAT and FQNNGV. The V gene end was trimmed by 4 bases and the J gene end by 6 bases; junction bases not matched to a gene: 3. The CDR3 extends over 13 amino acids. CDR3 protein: CASSSGLAFEQYF. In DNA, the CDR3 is TGTGCCAGCAGCTCGGGACTAGCGTTCGAGCAGTACTTC.

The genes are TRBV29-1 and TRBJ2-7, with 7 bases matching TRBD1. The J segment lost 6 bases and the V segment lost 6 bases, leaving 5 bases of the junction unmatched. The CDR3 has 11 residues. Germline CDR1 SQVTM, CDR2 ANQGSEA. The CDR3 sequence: CSVQQGREQYF. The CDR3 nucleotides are TGCAGCGTACAACAGGGGCGCGAGCAGTACTTC.

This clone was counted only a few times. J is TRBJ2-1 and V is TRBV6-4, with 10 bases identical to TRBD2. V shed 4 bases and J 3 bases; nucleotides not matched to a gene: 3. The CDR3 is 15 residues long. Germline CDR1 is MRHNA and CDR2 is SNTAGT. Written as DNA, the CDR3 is TGTGCCAGCAGTGCTAGCGGGAGAGGCTACAATGAGCAGTTCTTC. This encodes CASSASGRGYNEQFF.

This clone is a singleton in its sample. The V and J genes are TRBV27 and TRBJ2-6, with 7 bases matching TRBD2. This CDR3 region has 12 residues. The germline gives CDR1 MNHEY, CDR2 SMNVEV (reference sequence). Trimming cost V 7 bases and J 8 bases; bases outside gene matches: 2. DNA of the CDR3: TGTGCCAGCACGGGGGGTTCCAACGTCCTGACTTTC. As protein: CASTGGSNVLTF.

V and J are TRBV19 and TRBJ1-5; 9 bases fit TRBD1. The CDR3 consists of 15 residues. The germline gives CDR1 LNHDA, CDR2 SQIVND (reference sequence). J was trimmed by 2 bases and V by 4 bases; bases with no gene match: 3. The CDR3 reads CASSRTGVGNQPQHF. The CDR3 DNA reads TGTGCCAGTAGTAGGACAGGGGTTGGCAATCAGCCCCAGCATTTT. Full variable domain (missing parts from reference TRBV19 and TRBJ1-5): DGGITQSPKYLFRKEGQNVTLSCEQNLNHDAMYWYRQDPGQGLRLIYYSQIVNDFQKGDIAEGYSVSREKKESFPLTVTSAQKNPTAFYLCASSRTGVGNQPQHFGDGTRLSIL.

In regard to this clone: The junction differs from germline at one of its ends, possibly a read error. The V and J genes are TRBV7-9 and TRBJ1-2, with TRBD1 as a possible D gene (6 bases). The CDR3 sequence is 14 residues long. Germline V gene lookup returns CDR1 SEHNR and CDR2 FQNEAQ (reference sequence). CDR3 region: CTSSVSSAGDVGTF. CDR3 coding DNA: TGTACCAGCAGCGTTAGTAGTGCAGGGGATGTGGGAACCTTC.

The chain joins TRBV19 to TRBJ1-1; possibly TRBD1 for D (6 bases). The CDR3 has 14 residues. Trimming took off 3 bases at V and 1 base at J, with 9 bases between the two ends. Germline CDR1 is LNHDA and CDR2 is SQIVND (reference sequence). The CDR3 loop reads CASSMGHPNTEAFF. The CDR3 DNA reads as TGTGCCAGTAGTATGGGACACCCGAACACTGAAGCTTTCTTT.